The rows below give T cell receptor beta chains drawn from one sample of a study of type 1 regulatory T cells. TCRdb itself ran the reads through MiXCR, one entry per CDR3 protein. The table includes 80,000 to 100,000 distinct CDR3 sequences, roughly a third detected once. The sample comprised CD4+ T cells, either the whole sample or a sorted fraction (not recorded which). Receptor source: a human donor in good health. CDR3s include the opening cysteine and the closing phenylalanine or tryptophan. D genes are given only for firm matches.

d_call: TRBD1; v_call: TRBV15; j_call: TRBJ2-1; cdr3_aa: CATSRGKDRGYNEQFF
d_call: -; v_call: TRBV20-1; j_call: TRBJ1-2; cdr3_aa: CSAPGQSTRDGYTF
d_call: -; v_call: TRBV12-3/TRBV12-4; j_call: TRBJ2-2; cdr3_aa: CGAGRDTGELFF
d_call: TRBD2; v_call: TRBV12-3/TRBV12-4; j_call: TRBJ2-1; cdr3_aa: CASSPGLALEQFF
d_call: -; v_call: TRBV7-9; j_call: TRBJ2-2; cdr3_aa: CASSLKGGTGKPGELFF
d_call: -; v_call: TRBV3-1; j_call: TRBJ2-5; cdr3_aa: CASSQVGGEETQYF
d_call: -; v_call: TRBV18; j_call: TRBJ1-5; cdr3_aa: CASSPAVGNQPQHF
d_call: -; v_call: TRBV4-1; j_call: TRBJ1-2; cdr3_aa: CASSQATDLRSGYTF
d_call: -; v_call: TRBV7-2; j_call: TRBJ2-7; cdr3_aa: CASSFVFGPSEQYF
d_call: TRBD2; v_call: TRBV12-3/TRBV12-4; j_call: TRBJ2-3; cdr3_aa: CASRQGLAGGRDTQYF
d_call: -; v_call: TRBV10-3; j_call: TRBJ2-7; cdr3_aa: CAISVPTSIGAYEQYF
d_call: TRBD1; v_call: TRBV5-1; j_call: TRBJ2-3; cdr3_aa: CASSRSGQGRTDTQYF
d_call: TRBD1; v_call: TRBV5-1; j_call: TRBJ2-2; cdr3_aa: CASSFSRGQTGELFF
d_call: -; v_call: TRBV5-1; j_call: TRBJ2-5; cdr3_aa: CASSGAGETQYF
d_call: -; v_call: TRBV4-1; j_call: TRBJ2-7; cdr3_aa: CASSQTTAAYEQYF
d_call: TRBD2; v_call: TRBV19; j_call: TRBJ2-1; cdr3_aa: CASSMLAGGGEQFF
d_call: TRBD2; v_call: TRBV30; j_call: TRBJ2-1; cdr3_aa: CAWSGAGAIYNEQFF
d_call: -; v_call: TRBV12-3/TRBV12-4; j_call: TRBJ2-7; cdr3_aa: CASSPESTGRNEQYF
d_call: TRBD1; v_call: TRBV28; j_call: TRBJ1-2; cdr3_aa: CASRRGQGYGYTF
d_call: -; v_call: TRBV27; j_call: TRBJ2-1; cdr3_aa: CASSPLPPGTSSYNEQFF
d_call: TRBD2; v_call: TRBV5-1; j_call: TRBJ2-2; cdr3_aa: CASSPGLAGNTGELFF
d_call: -; v_call: TRBV29-1; j_call: TRBJ2-1; cdr3_aa: CSVESYRANEQFF